Listed below are T cell receptor beta chains from one sample, sequenced in a study of shared T cell receptors in the human thymus. Here immunoSEQ multiplex PCR was the method, and the copy in TCRdb shows in-frame clones only, minus some. The sample consists of 540,000 or so clones, 75% to 80% of them appearing once. This same sample was also taken into another study, of human thymus T cells.

What was sequenced was thymocytes. These receptors originate from a boy under two years old with a congenital heart defect. The CDR3 runs from the conserved cysteine through the conserved F or W. Fields, in order: J gene, D gene, clone size, V gene, CDR3 protein, CDR3 DNA. A D gene is named only where the DNA matches it firmly. Clone size is not always given. Where it is, it says once, few, many or a class for expanded clones.

j_call: TRBJ1-4
d_call: TRBD1
clone_size: -
v_call: TRBV14
cdr3_aa: CASSQRDRVIEKLFF
cdr3_nt: TGTGCCAGCAGCCAGAGGGACAGGGTAATCGAAAAACTGTTTTTT

j_call: TRBJ2-1
d_call: -
clone_size: -
v_call: TRBV7-2
cdr3_aa: CASSLIREFHNEQFF
cdr3_nt: TGTGCCAGCAGCTTAATTCGGGAGTTCCACAATGAGCAGTTCTTC

j_call: TRBJ2-2
d_call: TRBD2
clone_size: -
v_call: TRBV9
cdr3_aa: CASSVDDGRAGELFF
cdr3_nt: TGTGCCAGCAGCGTAGACGACGGGAGGGCCGGGGAGCTGTTTTTT

j_call: TRBJ2-7
d_call: -
clone_size: -
v_call: TRBV2
cdr3_aa: CASRERNLYEQYF
cdr3_nt: TGTGCCAGCAGGGAGAGGAACCTCTACGAGCAGTACTTC

j_call: TRBJ1-1
d_call: -
clone_size: -
v_call: TRBV7-3
cdr3_aa: CASSLDVNTEAFF
cdr3_nt: TGTGCCAGCAGCCTAGACGTCAACACTGAAGCTTTCTTT

j_call: TRBJ2-1
d_call: TRBD2
clone_size: -
v_call: TRBV15
cdr3_aa: CATSGRLAGGYNEQFF
cdr3_nt: TGTGCCACCAGCGGTAGACTAGCGGGAGGGTACAATGAGCAGTTCTTC

j_call: TRBJ2-7
d_call: TRBD2
clone_size: -
v_call: TRBV7-6
cdr3_aa: CASSPGLAGGEQYF
cdr3_nt: TGTGCCAGCAGCCCGGGACTAGCGGGAGGCGAGCAGTACTTC

j_call: TRBJ2-7
d_call: TRBD2
clone_size: -
v_call: TRBV10-3
cdr3_aa: CAINGLAPYEQYF
cdr3_nt: TGTGCCATAAATGGACTAGCGCCGTACGAGCAGTACTTC

j_call: TRBJ1-5
d_call: -
clone_size: -
v_call: TRBV28
cdr3_aa: CASSLHLGPPNQPQHF
cdr3_nt: TGTGCCAGCAGTTTACATTTGGGGCCCCCCAATCAGCCCCAGCATTTT

j_call: TRBJ2-1
d_call: TRBD1
clone_size: few
v_call: TRBV28
cdr3_aa: CASSYQGEDWDEQFF
cdr3_nt: TGTGCCAGCAGTTACCAGGGGGAAGATTGGGATGAGCAGTTCTTC

j_call: TRBJ1-3
d_call: -
clone_size: few
v_call: TRBV7-9
cdr3_aa: CASSTRQVPSGNTIYF
cdr3_nt: TGTGCCAGCAGCACAAGACAGGTCCCCTCTGGAAACACCATATATTTT

j_call: TRBJ1-1
d_call: -
clone_size: -
v_call: TRBV27
cdr3_aa: CASSLRPRAEAFF
cdr3_nt: TGTGCCAGCAGTTTACGGCCCAGGGCTGAAGCTTTCTTT

j_call: TRBJ2-7
d_call: TRBD2
clone_size: -
v_call: TRBV4-2
cdr3_aa: CASSQESLRGTSRSYEQYF
cdr3_nt: TGTGCCAGCAGCCAAGAATCCCTACGAGGGACTAGCCGCTCCTACGAGCAGTACTTC

j_call: TRBJ2-3
d_call: -
clone_size: -
v_call: TRBV9
cdr3_aa: CASSVSRSGRDTQYF
cdr3_nt: TGTGCCAGCAGCGTAAGCAGAAGCGGGCGAGATACGCAGTATTTT

j_call: TRBJ1-2
d_call: TRBD1
clone_size: -
v_call: TRBV27
cdr3_aa: CASSFYGRGLDGYTF
cdr3_nt: TGTGCCAGCAGTTTCTACGGCAGGGGGCTAGATGGCTACACCTTC

j_call: TRBJ2-2
d_call: TRBD1
clone_size: -
v_call: TRBV5-4
cdr3_aa: CASSPRDRAGELFF
cdr3_nt: TGTGCCAGCAGCCCCCGGGACAGGGCCGGGGAGCTGTTTTTT

j_call: TRBJ2-1
d_call: -
clone_size: -
v_call: TRBV30
cdr3_aa: CAWSVSEQNSYNEQFF
cdr3_nt: TGTGCCTGGAGTGTATCCGAACAAAACTCCTACAATGAGCAGTTCTTC

j_call: TRBJ2-7
d_call: -
clone_size: -
v_call: TRBV9
cdr3_aa: CASSVGRGEHEQYF
cdr3_nt: TGTGCCAGCAGCGTAGGCAGGGGCGAGCACGAGCAGTACTTC

j_call: TRBJ1-2
d_call: TRBD1
clone_size: -
v_call: TRBV28
cdr3_aa: CASRLTGVPYGYTF
cdr3_nt: TGTGCCAGCAGACTGACAGGGGTCCCCTATGGCTACACCTTC

j_call: TRBJ1-1
d_call: -
clone_size: -
v_call: TRBV30
cdr3_aa: CASGSTEAFF
cdr3_nt: TGTGCCTCCGGGAGCACTGAAGCTTTCTTT

j_call: TRBJ2-1
d_call: -
clone_size: -
v_call: TRBV21-1
cdr3_aa: CASSRADSSYNEQFF
cdr3_nt: TGTGCCAGCAGCAGAGCCGATAGCTCCTACAATGAGCAGTTCTTC

j_call: TRBJ2-1
d_call: TRBD1
clone_size: -
v_call: TRBV28
cdr3_aa: CASKGTGDYNEQFF
cdr3_nt: TGTGCCAGCAAAGGGACAGGAGACTACAATGAGCAGTTCTTC

j_call: TRBJ2-7
d_call: -
clone_size: -
v_call: TRBV2
cdr3_aa: CASVERSPYEQYF
cdr3_nt: TGTGCCAGCGTGGAGCGGAGTCCCTACGAGCAGTACTTC

j_call: TRBJ2-7
d_call: -
clone_size: few
v_call: TRBV28
cdr3_aa: CASSRWGTSSHYEQYF
cdr3_nt: TGTGCCAGCAGCCGGTGGGGAACTAGTTCTCACTACGAGCAGTACTTC

j_call: TRBJ2-2
d_call: -
clone_size: -
v_call: TRBV25-1
cdr3_aa: CASSDASSRLFF
cdr3_nt: TGTGCCAGCAGTGATGCTTCTTCGAGGCTGTTTTTT

j_call: TRBJ1-2
d_call: -
clone_size: -
v_call: TRBV9
cdr3_aa: CASSAPRVGNYGYTF
cdr3_nt: TGTGCCAGCAGCGCCCCGAGGGTGGGTAACTATGGCTACACCTTC

j_call: TRBJ2-1
d_call: -
clone_size: -
v_call: TRBV7-6
cdr3_aa: CASSLPPGEPRSYNEQFF
cdr3_nt: TGTGCCAGCAGCCTACCACCCGGGGAGCCACGTTCCTACAATGAGCAGTTCTTC

j_call: TRBJ1-4
d_call: -
clone_size: -
v_call: TRBV19
cdr3_aa: CASSEADEKLFF
cdr3_nt: TGTGCCAGTAGTGAGGCAGATGAAAAACTGTTTTTT

j_call: TRBJ1-3
d_call: TRBD1
clone_size: -
v_call: TRBV14
cdr3_aa: CASSQQGEAGNTIYF
cdr3_nt: TGTGCCAGCAGTCAACAGGGGGAGGCTGGAAACACCATATATTTT

j_call: TRBJ1-5
d_call: TRBD1
clone_size: -
v_call: TRBV6-7
cdr3_aa: CASSYDRGFQPQHF
cdr3_nt: TGTGCCAGCAGTTACGACAGGGGGTTTCAGCCCCAGCATTTT

j_call: TRBJ2-5
d_call: -
clone_size: -
v_call: TRBV10-1
cdr3_aa: CASSKGSGHQEWETQYF
cdr3_nt: TGCGCCAGCTCTAAGGGGTCCGGACACCAGGAGTGGGAGACCCAGTACTTC

j_call: TRBJ2-7
d_call: -
clone_size: -
v_call: TRBV7-9
cdr3_aa: CASIFRGVGATGEQYF
cdr3_nt: TGTGCCAGCATCTTCAGGGGGGTAGGGGCTACAGGAGAGCAGTACTTC

j_call: TRBJ2-4
d_call: -
clone_size: -
v_call: TRBV29-1
cdr3_aa: CSVVRQNIQYF
cdr3_nt: TGCAGCGTTGTGAGGCAAAACATTCAGTACTTC

j_call: TRBJ2-7
d_call: TRBD2
clone_size: -
v_call: TRBV5-4
cdr3_aa: CASSVGLADPYEQYF
cdr3_nt: TGTGCCAGCAGCGTGGGACTAGCGGACCCCTACGAGCAGTACTTC

j_call: TRBJ2-7
d_call: -
clone_size: -
v_call: TRBV4-3
cdr3_aa: CASSVGGEQAQFYEQYF
cdr3_nt: TGCGCCAGCAGTGTAGGCGGGGAGCAGGCACAATTCTACGAGCAGTACTTC

j_call: TRBJ2-4
d_call: TRBD2
clone_size: -
v_call: TRBV5-1
cdr3_aa: CASSSASGVPPAKNIQYF
cdr3_nt: TGCGCCAGCAGCTCGGCTAGCGGGGTCCCTCCGGCCAAAAACATTCAGTACTTC

j_call: TRBJ2-1
d_call: TRBD2
clone_size: -
v_call: TRBV9
cdr3_aa: CASSERTSWRTYNEQFF
cdr3_nt: TGTGCCAGCAGCGAGCGGACTAGCTGGAGGACCTACAATGAGCAGTTCTTC

j_call: TRBJ2-3
d_call: TRBD1
clone_size: -
v_call: TRBV27
cdr3_aa: CASSLFSDRGHTDTQYF
cdr3_nt: TGTGCCAGCAGTTTATTCTCCGACAGGGGGCACACAGATACGCAGTATTTT

j_call: TRBJ2-3
d_call: TRBD2
clone_size: -
v_call: TRBV9
cdr3_aa: CASSVGRGGGTDTQYF
cdr3_nt: TGTGCCAGCAGCGTAGGAAGGGGAGGGGGCACAGATACGCAGTATTTT

j_call: TRBJ2-1
d_call: TRBD2
clone_size: -
v_call: TRBV25-1
cdr3_aa: CASSGTSGKDNEQFF
cdr3_nt: TGTGCCAGCAGTGGGACTAGCGGGAAAGACAATGAGCAGTTCTTC

j_call: TRBJ2-3
d_call: -
clone_size: -
v_call: TRBV7-8
cdr3_aa: CASSLSSYTQYF
cdr3_nt: TGTGCCAGCAGCCTTAGCTCATATACGCAGTATTTT

j_call: TRBJ1-1
d_call: -
clone_size: -
v_call: TRBV12-2
cdr3_aa: CATFQGTVGTEAFF
cdr3_nt: TGTGCAACCTTCCAGGGTACGGTAGGCACTGAAGCTTTCTTT

j_call: TRBJ1-3
d_call: TRBD1
clone_size: -
v_call: TRBV5-1
cdr3_aa: CASTPGTGAGNTIYF
cdr3_nt: TGCGCCAGCACCCCCGGGACAGGGGCTGGAAACACCATATATTTT

j_call: TRBJ2-5
d_call: TRBD2
clone_size: -
v_call: TRBV28
cdr3_aa: CASEGRVGETQYF
cdr3_nt: TGTGCCAGCGAGGGGAGGGTCGGCGAGACCCAGTACTTC

j_call: TRBJ2-7
d_call: TRBD1
clone_size: -
v_call: TRBV6-5
cdr3_aa: CASRNDRVHEQYF
cdr3_nt: TGTGCCAGCAGAAATGACAGGGTCCACGAGCAGTACTTC

j_call: TRBJ2-1
d_call: TRBD1
clone_size: -
v_call: TRBV15
cdr3_aa: CATSRVSQGVDQGNEQFF
cdr3_nt: TGTGCCACCAGCAGAGTCAGCCAGGGGGTGGATCAGGGGAATGAGCAGTTCTTC

j_call: TRBJ2-5
d_call: TRBD2
clone_size: once
v_call: TRBV7-2
cdr3_aa: CASRGGAGGPGETQYF
cdr3_nt: TGTGCCAGCAGGGGGGGTGCGGGAGGGCCGGGAGAGACCCAGTACTTC

j_call: TRBJ1-2
d_call: -
clone_size: -
v_call: TRBV11-1
cdr3_aa: CASSLARVNLRGYTF
cdr3_nt: TGTGCCAGCAGCCTTGCCAGGGTCAATTTGCGTGGCTACACCTTC

j_call: TRBJ1-2
d_call: -
clone_size: -
v_call: TRBV4-1
cdr3_aa: CASSQDAGRVGYTF
cdr3_nt: TGCGCCAGCAGCCAAGACGCCGGCAGGGTGGGCTACACCTTC

j_call: TRBJ2-7
d_call: -
clone_size: -
v_call: TRBV7-8
cdr3_aa: CASAPDGQHEGWNEQYF
cdr3_nt: TGTGCCAGCGCACCAGATGGACAGCACGAAGGTTGGAACGAGCAGTACTTC

j_call: TRBJ1-4
d_call: TRBD1
clone_size: few
v_call: TRBV6-5
cdr3_aa: CASSYSDRVGEKLFF
cdr3_nt: TGTGCCAGCAGTTACTCCGACAGGGTCGGTGAAAAACTGTTTTTT

j_call: TRBJ2-5
d_call: -
clone_size: -
v_call: TRBV14
cdr3_aa: CASSHGAGPKETQYF
cdr3_nt: TGTGCCAGCAGCCATGGGGCCGGTCCGAAAGAGACCCAGTACTTC

j_call: TRBJ2-1
d_call: TRBD2
clone_size: -
v_call: TRBV4-3
cdr3_aa: CASSQDKGGLAGGGNEQFF
cdr3_nt: TGCGCCAGCAGCCAAGATAAGGGGGGGCTAGCGGGAGGGGGTAATGAGCAGTTCTTC

j_call: TRBJ1-4
d_call: TRBD1
clone_size: few
v_call: TRBV18
cdr3_aa: CASSPATGANEKLFF
cdr3_nt: TGTGCCAGCTCACCAGCGACAGGGGCGAATGAAAAACTGTTTTTT

j_call: TRBJ2-5
d_call: -
clone_size: -
v_call: TRBV29-1
cdr3_aa: CSVERGNHQGETQYF
cdr3_nt: TGCAGCGTTGAAAGGGGGAATCATCAGGGGGAGACCCAGTACTTC